The present entry profiles one TCR beta chain with its context. The data derive from a study of blood T cell repertoires in COVID-19. Overall study context: Sites across the United States, Italy and Spain contributed samples from acute and convalescent COVID-19.

Assay: immunoSEQ multiplex PCR; the TCRdb copy retains only in-frame clones and omits some. Of about 100,000 clones listed, about 82% are singletons. This CDR3 is built from 14 residues. Trimming shortened V by 5 bases and J by 0 bases, and 8 bases separated the two germline ends. Germline V CDR1 and CDR2: LNHDA, SQIVND (reference sequence). The sample was peripheral blood. V is TRBV19 and J is TRBJ1-5, with D maybe TRBD1 (5 bases). The receptor was derived from a man in his fifties or sixties with active or convalescent COVID-19. CDR3 region: CASSRQNSNQPQHF. CDR3 DNA: TGTGCCAGTAGTCGACAGAATAGCAATCAGCCCCAGCATTTT.